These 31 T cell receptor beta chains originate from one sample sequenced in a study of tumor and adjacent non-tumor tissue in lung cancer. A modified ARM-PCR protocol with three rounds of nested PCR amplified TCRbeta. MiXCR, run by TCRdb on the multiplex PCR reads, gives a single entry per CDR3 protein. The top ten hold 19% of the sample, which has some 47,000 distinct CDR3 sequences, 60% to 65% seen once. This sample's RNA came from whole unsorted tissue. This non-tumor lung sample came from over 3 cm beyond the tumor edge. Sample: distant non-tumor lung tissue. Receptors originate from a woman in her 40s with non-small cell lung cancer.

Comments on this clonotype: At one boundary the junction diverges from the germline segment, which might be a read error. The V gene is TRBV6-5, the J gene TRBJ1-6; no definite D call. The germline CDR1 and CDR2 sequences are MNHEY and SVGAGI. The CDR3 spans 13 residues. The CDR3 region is CTSRERADSPLHF. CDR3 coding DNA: TGTACCAGCAGAGAGAGGGCTGATTCACCCCTCCACTTT.

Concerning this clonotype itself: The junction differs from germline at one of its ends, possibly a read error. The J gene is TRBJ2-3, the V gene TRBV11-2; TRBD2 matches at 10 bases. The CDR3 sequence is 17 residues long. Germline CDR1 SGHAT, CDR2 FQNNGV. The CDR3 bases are TGTGCCAGCATCTTAATTAAGGCTAGCGGGAGCGTAGATATGCAGTGTTTT. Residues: CASILIKASGSVDMQCF.

CDR3 DNA: TGCAGCGCCGGGTCAGGGTCTTCCGGGGAGCTGTTTTTT. Protein: CSAGSGSSGELFF. The V and J genes are TRBV29-1 and TRBJ2-2; possible D gene TRBD1, 5 bases. In germline, CDR1 is SQVTM, CDR2 ANQGSEA. CDR3 length: 13 residues. Trimming left V 7 bases short and J 6 bases short, with 15 bases between.

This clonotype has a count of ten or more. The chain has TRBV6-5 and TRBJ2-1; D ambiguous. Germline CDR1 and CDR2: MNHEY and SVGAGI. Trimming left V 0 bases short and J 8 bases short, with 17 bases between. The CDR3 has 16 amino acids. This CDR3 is CASSYSYFYSLDEQFF. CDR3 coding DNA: TGTGCCAGCAGTTACTCGTATTTTTACTCCCTGGATGAGCAGTTCTTC.

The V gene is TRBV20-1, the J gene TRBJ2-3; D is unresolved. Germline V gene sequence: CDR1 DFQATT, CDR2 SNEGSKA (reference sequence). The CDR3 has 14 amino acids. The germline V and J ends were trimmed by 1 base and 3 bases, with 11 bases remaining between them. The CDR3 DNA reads TGCAGTGCTAGAGTGACGTCGTTAACAGATACGCAGTATTTT. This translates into CSARVTSLTDTQYF.

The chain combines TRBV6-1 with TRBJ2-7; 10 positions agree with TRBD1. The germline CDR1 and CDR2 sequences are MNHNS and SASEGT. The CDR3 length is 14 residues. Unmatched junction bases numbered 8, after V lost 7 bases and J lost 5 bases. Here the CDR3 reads CASTRSGQGDEQYF. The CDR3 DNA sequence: TGTGCCAGCACACGCAGCGGACAGGGGGACGAGCAGTACTTC.

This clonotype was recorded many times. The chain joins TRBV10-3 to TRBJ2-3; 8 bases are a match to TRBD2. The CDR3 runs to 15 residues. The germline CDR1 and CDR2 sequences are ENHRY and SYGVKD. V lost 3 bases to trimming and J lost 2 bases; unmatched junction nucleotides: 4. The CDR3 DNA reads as TGTGCCATCAGTGACACTAGCGGCCTCACAGATACGCAGTATTTT. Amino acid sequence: CAISDTSGLTDTQYF.

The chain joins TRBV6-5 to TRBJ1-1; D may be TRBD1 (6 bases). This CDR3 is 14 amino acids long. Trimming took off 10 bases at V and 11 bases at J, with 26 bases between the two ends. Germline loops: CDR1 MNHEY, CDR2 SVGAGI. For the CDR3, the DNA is TGTGCCAACAGAAGACTGGGACGGGACACTGCGGCTTTCTTT. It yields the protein CANRRLGRDTAAFF.

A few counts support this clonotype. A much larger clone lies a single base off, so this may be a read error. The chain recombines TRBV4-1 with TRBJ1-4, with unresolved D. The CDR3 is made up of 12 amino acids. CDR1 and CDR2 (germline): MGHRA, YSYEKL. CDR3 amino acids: CTSSRQNEKLFF. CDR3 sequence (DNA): TGCACCAGCAGCCGACAAAATGAAAAACTGTTTTTT.

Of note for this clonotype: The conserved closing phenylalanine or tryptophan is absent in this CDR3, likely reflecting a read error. The CDR3 nucleotides read TGTGCCAGCACTTCGGGGGGGCCGGAGCAGTACCTC. Translating gives CASTSGGPEQYL. The rearrangement uses TRBV11-2 and TRBJ2-7; 8 nucleotides match TRBD2. In germline, CDR1 is SGHAT, CDR2 FQNNGV. The CDR3 contains 12 residues. V was clipped by 7 bases and J by 7 bases; unmatched bases: 6.

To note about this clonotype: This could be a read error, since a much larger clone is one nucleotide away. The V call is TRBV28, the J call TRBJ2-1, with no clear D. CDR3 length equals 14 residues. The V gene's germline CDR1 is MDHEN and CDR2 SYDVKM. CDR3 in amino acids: CASSSLGPDGEQLF. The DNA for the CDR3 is TGTGCCAGCAGTTCCCTCGGACCCGACGGTGAGCAGTTATTC.

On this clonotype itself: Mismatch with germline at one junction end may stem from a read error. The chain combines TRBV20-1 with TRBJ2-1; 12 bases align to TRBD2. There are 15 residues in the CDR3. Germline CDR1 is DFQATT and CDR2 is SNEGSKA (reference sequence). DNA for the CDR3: TGCGGTGCTCTTCCTACTAGCGGGAGGACTGGTGAGCAGTTCTTC. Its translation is CGALPTSGRTGEQFF.

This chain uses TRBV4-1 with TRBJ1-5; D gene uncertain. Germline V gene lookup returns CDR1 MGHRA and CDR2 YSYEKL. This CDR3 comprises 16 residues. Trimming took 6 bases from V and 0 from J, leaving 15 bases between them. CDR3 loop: CASSQWNSYSNQPQHF. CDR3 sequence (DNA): TGCGCCAGCAGTCAATGGAACAGTTATAGCAATCAGCCCCAGCATTTT.

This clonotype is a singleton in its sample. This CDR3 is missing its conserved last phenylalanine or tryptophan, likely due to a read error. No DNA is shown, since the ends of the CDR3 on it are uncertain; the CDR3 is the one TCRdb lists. The CDR3: CASSLTGSSYELYS. V gene TRBV5-6 combines with J gene TRBJ2-7. Germline values: CDR1 SGHDT, CDR2 YYEEEE. The CDR3 contains 14 residues when both ends are counted.

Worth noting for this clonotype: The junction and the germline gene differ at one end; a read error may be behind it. The CDR3 loop is CAGSTSNTGTFF. The DNA for the CDR3 is TGTGCCGGCAGCACTTCGAACACTGGAACTTTCTTT. The J gene is TRBJ1-1, the V gene TRBV7-9; no clear D gene. The germline gives CDR1 SEHNR, CDR2 FQNEAQ (reference sequence). This CDR3 contains 12 residues.

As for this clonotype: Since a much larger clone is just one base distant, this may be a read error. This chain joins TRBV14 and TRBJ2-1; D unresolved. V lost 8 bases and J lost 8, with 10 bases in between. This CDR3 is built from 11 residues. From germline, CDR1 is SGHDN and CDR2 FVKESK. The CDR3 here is CASRLFHEQFF. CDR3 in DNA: TGTGCCAGCCGCCTTTTCCATGAGCAGTTCTTC. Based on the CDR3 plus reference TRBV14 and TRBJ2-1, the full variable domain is EAGVTQFPSHSVIEKGQTVTLRCDPISGHDNLYWYRRVMGKEIKFLLHFVKESKQDESGMPNNRFLAERTGGTYSTLKVQPAELEDSGVYFCASRLFHEQFFGPGTRLTVL.

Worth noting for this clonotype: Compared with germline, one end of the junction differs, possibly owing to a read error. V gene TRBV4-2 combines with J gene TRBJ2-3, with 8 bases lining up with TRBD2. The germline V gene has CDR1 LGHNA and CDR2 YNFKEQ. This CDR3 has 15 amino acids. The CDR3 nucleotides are TGTACCAGGAGCCAAGATCGGGGGGGAGCAGATACGCAGTATTTT. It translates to CTRSQDRGGADTQYF.

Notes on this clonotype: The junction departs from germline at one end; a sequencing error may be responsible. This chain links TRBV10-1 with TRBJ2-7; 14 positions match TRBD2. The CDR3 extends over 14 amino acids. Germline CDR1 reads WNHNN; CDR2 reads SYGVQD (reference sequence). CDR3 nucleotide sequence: TGCGCCAGCAGCCCGACTAGCGGGGGGGACGAGCAGTGCTTC. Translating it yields CASSPTSGGDEQCF.

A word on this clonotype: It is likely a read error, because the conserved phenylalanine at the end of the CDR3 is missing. The CDR3 sequence: CASSYVVAGKQFY. The CDR3 nucleotides read TGTGCCAGCAGTTACGTAGTAGCGGGGAAGCAGTTCTAC. The chain links TRBV6-2 or TRBV6-3 to TRBJ2-1; 8 positions match TRBD2. Germline values: CDR1 MNHEY, CDR2 SVGEGT. This CDR3 contains 13 residues. V lost 2 bases to trimming and J lost 11 bases; unmatched junction nucleotides: 5.

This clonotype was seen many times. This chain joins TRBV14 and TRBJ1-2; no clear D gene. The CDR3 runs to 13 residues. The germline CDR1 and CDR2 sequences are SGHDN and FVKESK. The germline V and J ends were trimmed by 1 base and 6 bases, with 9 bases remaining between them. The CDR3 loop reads CASSQGRNDGYTF. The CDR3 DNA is TGTGCCAGCAGCCAAGGGAGGAATGATGGCTACACCTTC.

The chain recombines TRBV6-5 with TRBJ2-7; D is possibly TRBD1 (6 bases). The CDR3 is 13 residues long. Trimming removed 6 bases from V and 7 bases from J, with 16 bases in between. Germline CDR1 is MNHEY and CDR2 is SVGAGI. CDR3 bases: TGTGCCAGCAGAGTAGGACAGATGGGGGAGCAGTACTTC. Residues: CASRVGQMGEQYF.

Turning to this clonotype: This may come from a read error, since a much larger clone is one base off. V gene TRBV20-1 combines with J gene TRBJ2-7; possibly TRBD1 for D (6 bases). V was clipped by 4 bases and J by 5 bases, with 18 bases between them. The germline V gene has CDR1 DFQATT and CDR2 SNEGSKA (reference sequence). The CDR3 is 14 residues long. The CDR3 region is CSAISGTLSHEQYF. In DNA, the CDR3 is TGCAGTGCTATTTCCGGGACACTAAGCCACGAGCAGTACTTC.

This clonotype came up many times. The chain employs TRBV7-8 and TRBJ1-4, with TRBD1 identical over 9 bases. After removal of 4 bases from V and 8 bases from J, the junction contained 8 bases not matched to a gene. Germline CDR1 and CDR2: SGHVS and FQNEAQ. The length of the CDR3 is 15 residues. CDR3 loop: CASSSLGQGGEKLFF. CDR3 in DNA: TGTGCCAGCAGCTCCCTGGGACAGGGCGGCGAAAAACTGTTTTTT. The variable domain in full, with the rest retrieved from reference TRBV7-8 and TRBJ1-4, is GAGVSQSPRYKVAKRGQDVALRCDPISGHVSLFWYQQALGQGPEFLTYFQNEAQLDKSGLPSDRFFAERPEGSVSTLKIQRTQQEDSAVYLCASSSLGQGGEKLFFGSGTQLSVL.

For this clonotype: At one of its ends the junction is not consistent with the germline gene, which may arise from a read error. CDR3 coding DNA: TGTGCCAGCAAACGCGGGGGGGCCGGGGCCAATGTCCTGACTTTC. Translated, it gives CASKRGGAGANVLTF. The chain couples TRBV6-5 to TRBJ2-6; 9 bases agree with TRBD2. The CDR3 runs to 15 residues. The V gene's germline CDR1 is MNHEY and CDR2 SVGAGI.

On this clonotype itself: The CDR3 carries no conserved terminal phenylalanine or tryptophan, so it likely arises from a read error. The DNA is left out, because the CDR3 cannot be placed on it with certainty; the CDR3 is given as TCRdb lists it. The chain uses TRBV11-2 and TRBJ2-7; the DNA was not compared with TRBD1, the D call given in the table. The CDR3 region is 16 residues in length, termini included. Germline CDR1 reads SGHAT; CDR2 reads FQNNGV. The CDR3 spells CASSLSYGRGPYEQHL.

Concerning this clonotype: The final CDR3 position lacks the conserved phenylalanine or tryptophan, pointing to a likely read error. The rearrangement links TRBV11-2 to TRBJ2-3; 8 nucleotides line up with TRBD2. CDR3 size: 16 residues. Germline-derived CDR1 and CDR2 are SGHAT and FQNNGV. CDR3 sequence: CASSPLSGSDTDMQYS. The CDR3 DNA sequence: TGTGCCAGCAGCCCCCTGAGCGGGAGTGACACAGATATGCAGTATTCT.

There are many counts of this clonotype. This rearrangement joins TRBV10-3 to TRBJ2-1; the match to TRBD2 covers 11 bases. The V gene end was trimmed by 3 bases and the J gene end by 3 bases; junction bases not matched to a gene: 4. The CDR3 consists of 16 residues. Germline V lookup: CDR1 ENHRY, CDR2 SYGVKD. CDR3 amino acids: CAISEYSGRDYNEQFF. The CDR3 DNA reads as TGTGCCATCAGTGAATATAGCGGGAGGGACTACAATGAGCAGTTCTTC.

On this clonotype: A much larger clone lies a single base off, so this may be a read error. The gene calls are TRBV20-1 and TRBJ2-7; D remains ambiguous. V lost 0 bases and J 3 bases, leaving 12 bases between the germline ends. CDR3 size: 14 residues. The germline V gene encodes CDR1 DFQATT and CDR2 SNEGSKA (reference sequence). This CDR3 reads CSAREGIYFYEQYF. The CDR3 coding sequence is TGCAGTGCTAGAGAAGGGATCTATTTCTACGAGCAGTACTTC.

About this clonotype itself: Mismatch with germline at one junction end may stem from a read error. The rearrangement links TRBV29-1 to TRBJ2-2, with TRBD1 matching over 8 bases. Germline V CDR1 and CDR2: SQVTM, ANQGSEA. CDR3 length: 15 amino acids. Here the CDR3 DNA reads TGCAGCGTTGGGGGTAGGACAGGGACCCTCGGGGAGTTGTTTTTT. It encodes CSVGGRTGTLGELFF.

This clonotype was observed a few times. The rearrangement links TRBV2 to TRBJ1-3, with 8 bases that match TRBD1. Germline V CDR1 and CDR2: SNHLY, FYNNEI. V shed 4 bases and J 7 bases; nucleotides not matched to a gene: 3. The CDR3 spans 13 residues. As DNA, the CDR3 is TGTGCCAGCAGTGTGGCAGGGGGCAACACCATATATTTT. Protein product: CASSVAGGNTIYF.

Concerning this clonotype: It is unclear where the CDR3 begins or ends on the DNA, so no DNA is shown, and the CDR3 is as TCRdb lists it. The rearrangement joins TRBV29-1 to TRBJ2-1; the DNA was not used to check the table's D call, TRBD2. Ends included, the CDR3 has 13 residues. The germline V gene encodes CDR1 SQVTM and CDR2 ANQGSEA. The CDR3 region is CSAREYPCSEQFF.